These 10 T cell receptor beta chains share one sample of origin, sequenced in a study of blood T cell repertoires in COVID-19. The table came from immunoSEQ multiplex PCR; TCRdb's copy has only in-frame clones and leaves some out. Of about 76,000 clones in the sample, about 93% were seen once. Sequencing input: peripheral blood. The origin of the receptors is a human donor in a cohort sampled during active COVID-19.

V is TRBV19 and J is TRBJ2-4; no reliable D call. V was clipped by 4 bases and J by 12 bases, with 16 bases between them. Germline V lookup: CDR1 LNHDA, CDR2 SQIVND (reference sequence). This CDR3 is built from 13 residues. The CDR3 bases are TGTGCCAGTAGTACCGCTACGACATATAGTCAGTACTTC. This translates into CASSTATTYSQYF.

The genes are TRBV19 and TRBJ2-2; possibly TRBD2 for D (5 bases). V lost 4 bases and J lost 2, with 11 bases in between. The germline gives CDR1 LNHDA, CDR2 SQIVND (reference sequence). The CDR3 length is 15 residues. The CDR3 spells CASSKAGFNTGELFF. The DNA for the CDR3 is TGTGCCAGTAGTAAGGCGGGCTTCAACACCGGGGAGCTGTTTTTT. The entire variable domain, with the rest obtained from reference TRBV19 and TRBJ2-2, is as follows: DGGITQSPKYLFRKEGQNVTLSCEQNLNHDAMYWYRQDPGQGLRLIYYSQIVNDFQKGDIAEGYSVSREKKESFPLTVTSAQKNPTAFYLCASSKAGFNTGELFFGEGSRLTVL.

This clone was recorded once. V gene TRBV9 combines with J gene TRBJ2-5; 10 positions agree with TRBD2. The CDR3 runs to 18 residues. Germline V lookup: CDR1 SGDLS, CDR2 YYNGEE. The J segment lost 4 bases and the V segment lost 0 bases, leaving 12 bases of the junction unmatched. The CDR3 nucleotides read TGTGCCAGCAGCGTAGGCGGGTCAGCGGGGGGGCCTCGAGAGACCCAGTACTTC. This translates into CASSVGGSAGGPRETQYF.

As DNA, the CDR3 is TGTGCCAGCAGCTTGACCGGGGGGGCCTACGAGCAGTACTTC. Residues: CASSLTGGAYEQYF. This chain joins TRBV7-9 and TRBJ2-7, with 8 bases fitting TRBD2. Trimming removed 3 bases from V and 2 bases from J; junction bases left unmatched: 3. Per germline, CDR1 SEHNR and CDR2 FQNEAQ (reference sequence). This CDR3 has 14 amino acids. The full variable domain, with the rest looked up from reference TRBV7-9 and TRBJ2-7, is DTGVSQNPRHKITKRGQNVTFRCDPISEHNRLYWYRQTLGQGPEFLTYFQNEAQLEKSRLLSDRFSAERPKGSFSTLEIQRTEQGDSAMYLCASSLTGGAYEQYFGPGTRLTVT.

This chain joins TRBV7-2 and TRBJ1-1; D gene ambiguous. CDR1 SGHTA and CDR2 FQGNSA come from the germline V gene. The CDR3 totals 15 residues. The ends were cut back, 1 base at V and 2 bases at J, with 11 bases in the middle. As DNA, the CDR3 is TGTGCCAGCAGCTTAGACCCGGCGGGAAACACTGAAGCTTTCTTT. Its translation: CASSLDPAGNTEAFF.

The rearrangement links TRBV11-2 to TRBJ1-2; D is possibly TRBD1 (5 bases). Trimming took 6 bases from V and 4 from J, leaving 12 bases between them. This CDR3 has 13 residues. CDR1 is SGHAT, CDR2 FQNNGV, per germline. The CDR3 spells CASRILGGYGYTF. CDR3 bases: TGTGCCAGCAGAATTCTGGGGGGCTATGGCTACACCTTC.

This chain uses TRBV7-9 with TRBJ2-1; a possible D gene is TRBD1 (5 bases). Trimming pared 5 bases from V and 5 bases from J, leaving 10 bases between. Germline V gene sequence: CDR1 SEHNR, CDR2 FQNEAQ (reference sequence). CDR3 size: 13 residues. CDR3 sequence (DNA): TGTGCCAGCAGCATGACAGAAAACAATGAGCAGTTCTTC. This gives the protein CASSMTENNEQFF.

V usage is TRBV24-1 and J usage is TRBJ2-3; unclear D gene. This CDR3 comprises 13 residues. Deletions cut 0 bases from V and 4 bases from J, with 4 bases between. In germline, CDR1 is KGHDR, CDR2 SFDVKD. CDR3: CATSDLGADTQYF. The CDR3 nucleotides are TGTGCCACCAGTGATTTGGGAGCAGATACGCAGTATTTT.

The CDR3 bases are TGTGCCAGCAGTTACGGAGGAACTAACTATGGCTACACCTTC. Protein sequence: CASSYGGTNYGYTF. The gene calls are TRBV6-2 or TRBV6-3 and TRBJ1-2, with unresolved D. This CDR3 comprises 14 residues. Per germline, CDR1 MNHEY and CDR2 SVGEGT. Trimming removed 2 bases at V and 0 bases at J, with 7 bases between.

The V gene is TRBV5-5, the J gene TRBJ1-1; D uncertain. Trimming left V 0 bases short and J 8 bases short, with 14 bases between. The CDR3 runs 14 residues. Germline assignment: CDR1 SGHKS and CDR2 YYEKEE (reference sequence). Written as DNA, the CDR3 is TGTGCCAGCAGCTTGGCCCCGGGTGGACTAGAAGCTTTCTTT. Protein: CASSLAPGGLEAFF.